This TCR beta chain was observed in a study of early T cells in non-severe SARS-CoV-2 infection. The wider study: Bulk RNA taken from unsorted whole blood was sequenced, leaving chains unpaired.

Regarding this clonotype: Its antigen remains unknown.

TCRdb ran MiXCR on the 5' RACE reads and lists one entry per CDR3 protein. Of about 64,000 distinct CDR3 sequences in the sample, about 12% were seen once. Findings and limits, study-wide: Reliance on VDJdb matching favored anti-spike CD8 responses; private and CD4 specificities were missed.

The CDR3 sequence is 15 residues long. CDR1 and CDR2 (germline): LGHNA, YSLEER. The V and J ends lost 0 bases and 1 base respectively, with 9 bases between them. The TCR was taken from an adult who was a healthcare worker with PCR-confirmed SARS-CoV-2 infection or an uninfected control (not recorded which). The chain employs TRBV4-3 and TRBJ1-1, with D possibly being TRBD1 (5 bases). The sample taken for sequencing was whole blood. The CDR3 reads CASSQDGRANTEAFF. In DNA form, the CDR3 reads TGCGCCAGCAGCCAAGATGGCAGGGCGAACACTGAAGCTTTCTTT.